This T cell receptor (beta chain) appears in the sequencing data of a study of blood T cells in healthy people across ages. The study's findings and limits: Long-lived donors carried more naive CD4+ cells and greater diversity than aged donors.

The authors ran a second PCR of about 7 to 11 cycles using a sample-barcoded 5' primer and a J-beta primer mix. TCRdb redid the calling of the 5' RACE reads with MiXCR, one entry per CDR3 protein. The table shows fewer than 1.5 million distinct CDR3 sequences, with around 42% occurring only once. Regarding this clonotype: Its antigen is still unknown.

At least 6.5 million PBMCs were isolated per sample. Sequenced material: blood. This receptor was taken from a woman between 18 and 29 years old in good health.

DNA for the CDR3: TGTGCCAGCTCATCGCTAGGGACAGGGCACACCGGGGAGCTGTTTTTT. As protein: CASSSLGTGHTGELFF. The genes are TRBV2 and TRBJ2-2; 9 bases map to TRBD1. V was clipped by 8 bases and J by 3 bases; unmatched bases: 10. Germline-derived CDR1 and CDR2 are SNHLY and FYNNEI. The CDR3 length is 16 residues.